This entry lists 24 T cell receptor beta chains sequenced from one sample in a study of blood T cell repertoires in COVID-19. Measured with immunoSEQ multiplex PCR; TCRdb has only the in-frame clones, and not every one. The sample contains over 150,000 clones, around 94% of which appear only once. The specimen sequenced was peripheral blood. Source of these receptors: a man aged 25-45 years with COVID-19, enrolled during active disease.

The chain uses TRBV3-1 (or the pseudogene TRBV3-2) and TRBJ2-5, with 9 positions matching TRBD2. The CDR3 contains 15 residues. Germline V gene data show CDR1 as LGHDT and CDR2 as YNNKEL (reference sequence). The junction had 4 bases not matched to a gene; V was cut back by 3 bases and J by 2 bases. CDR3 amino acids: CASSQFLAGQETQYF. In DNA, the CDR3 is TGTGCCAGCAGCCAGTTCCTAGCGGGGCAAGAGACCCAGTACTTC.

The V gene is TRBV30, the J gene TRBJ1-1; 7 positions match TRBD1. Germline values: CDR1 GTSNPN, CDR2 SVGIG (reference sequence). Trimming took 5 bases from V and 4 from J; bases not matched to a gene: 4. The CDR3 has 12 residues. The chain's CDR3 is CAWGRQGTEAFF. The CDR3 region has the DNA TGTGCCTGGGGACGACAGGGCACTGAAGCTTTCTTT.

This clone was recorded once. The same CDR3 can be traced to other DNA sequences in this sample. The chain is built from TRBV18 and TRBJ2-7; D call uncertain. The CDR3 loop spans 12 amino acids. The ends were cut back, 3 bases at V and 0 bases at J, with 3 bases in the middle. Germline V gives CDR1 KGHSH, CDR2 LQKENI. Here the CDR3 DNA reads TGTGCCAGCTCACCTAGCTCCTACGAGCAGTACTTC. Residues: CASSPSSYEQYF.

This chain links TRBV18 with TRBJ1-3; TRBD1 matches at 11 bases. Germline V gene sequence: CDR1 KGHSH, CDR2 LQKENI. This CDR3 is built from 15 residues. Losses at the gene ends were 3 bases for V and 8 bases for J; bases not matched to a gene: 6. CDR3 sequence: CASSPPGQGVDTIYF. The CDR3 coding sequence is TGTGCCAGCTCACCGCCGGGACAGGGGGTTGACACCATATATTTT.

V and J are TRBV5-5 and TRBJ2-7; 8 nucleotides line up with TRBD1. The CDR3 spans 15 residues. The V gene end was trimmed by 4 bases and the J gene end by 1 base; junction bases not matched to a gene: 7. Germline V lookup: CDR1 SGHKS, CDR2 YYEKEE (reference sequence). This CDR3 is CASSTGQGASYEQYF. For the CDR3, the DNA is TGTGCCAGCAGCACTGGACAGGGAGCATCCTACGAGCAGTACTTC.

The table lists this clone with a count of one. The gene calls are TRBV19 and TRBJ2-5; TRBD2 matches 11 bases. Per germline, CDR1 LNHDA and CDR2 SQIVND (reference sequence). This CDR3 comprises 18 residues. Trimming cost V 0 bases and J 9 bases; bases outside gene matches: 15. CDR3 region: CASSIDTPGLADQGAQYF. The CDR3, as DNA: TGTGCCAGTAGTATAGATACCCCGGGACTAGCGGACCAAGGGGCCCAGTACTTC.

This chain connects TRBV18 to TRBJ2-1; 9 nucleotides agree with TRBD2. The CDR3 has 15 amino acids. The trim removed 3 bases at V and 7 bases at J, leaving 7 bases unmatched. Per the germline V gene, CDR1 is KGHSH and CDR2 is LQKENI. The DNA of the CDR3 is TGTGCCAGCTCACCCTCACTCCTAGCGGGGAATGAGCAGTTCTTC. Translated: CASSPSLLAGNEQFF.

J is TRBJ2-2 and V is TRBV7-6; 7 bases are shared with TRBD1. The CDR3 is made up of 17 amino acids. Germline CDR1 and CDR2: SGHVS and FNYEAQ. V gave up 5 bases and J gave up 2 bases; unmatched junction bases: 11. The CDR3 coding sequence is TGTGCCAGCAGCCCCATATACCGACAGGGTAACACCGGGGAGCTGTTTTTT. Translation: CASSPIYRQGNTGELFF.

J is TRBJ1-3 and V is TRBV25-1; 8 nucleotides line up with TRBD1. Per germline, CDR1 MGHDK and CDR2 SYGVNS. The CDR3 sequence is 15 residues long. J was trimmed by 6 bases and V by 5 bases; bases with no gene match: 9. In DNA, the CDR3 is TGTGCCAGCAGTCGGTCAGGGGGCACTTCAAACACCATATATTTT. It specifies CASSRSGGTSNTIYF.

This clone was observed a single time. The chain combines TRBV6-5 with TRBJ1-2, with D possibly matching TRBD1 (5 bases). The CDR3 runs to 15 residues. Trimming stripped 2 bases from V and 6 bases from J, with 16 bases between. Germline V lookup: CDR1 MNHEY, CDR2 SVGAGI. CDR3 residues: CASSYSQGSLNGYTF. CDR3 coding DNA: TGTGCCAGCAGTTACAGCCAGGGCAGTTTGAATGGCTACACCTTC.

The chain employs TRBV5-1 and TRBJ1-6, with D possibly TRBD1 on 6 matching bases. V gave up 0 bases and J gave up 4 bases, with 8 bases separating them. Germline V gives CDR1 SGHRS, CDR2 YFSETQ. The CDR3 has 15 amino acids. The CDR3 sequence: CASSLDRVYNSPLHF. The CDR3 nucleotides are TGCGCCAGCAGCTTGGACAGGGTTTATAATTCACCCCTCCACTTT.

The CDR3 coding sequence is TGTGCCAGTAGTAGCAGCGGGGGGGCGGGACGAGAGACCCAGTACTTC. This encodes CASSSSGGAGRETQYF. The chain is built from TRBV19 and TRBJ2-5, with 10 bases lining up with TRBD2. Germline CDR1 and CDR2: LNHDA and SQIVND (reference sequence). The CDR3 has 16 amino acids. The trim removed 4 bases at V and 4 bases at J, leaving 9 bases unmatched.

The V gene is TRBV14, the J gene TRBJ2-5, with D perhaps TRBD2 (6 bases). This CDR3 comprises 14 residues. From germline, CDR1 is SGHDN and CDR2 FVKESK. The V gene lost 5 bases and the J gene lost 0 bases, with 10 bases spanning the gap. CDR3 in DNA: TGTGCCAGCAGCGAACGGGACTACCAAGAGACCCAGTACTTC. This gives the protein CASSERDYQETQYF.

This chain uses TRBV12-3 or TRBV12-4 with TRBJ2-2; D uncertain. This CDR3 region has 13 residues. V lost 6 bases, J lost 4 bases, and 9 bases lay in between. The CDR3, as DNA: TGTGCCAGCAGCCTAGGTGGCACCGGGGAGCTGTTTTTT. Its translation is CASSLGGTGELFF.

The gene calls are TRBV19 and TRBJ1-2; D is undetermined. The CDR3 sequence is 14 residues long. CDR1 LNHDA and CDR2 SQIVND come from the germline V gene (reference sequence). Trimming left V 6 bases short and J 2 bases short, with 13 bases between. The CDR3 region is CASSLVRSNYGYTF. DNA of the CDR3: TGTGCCAGTAGCCTAGTCAGATCGAACTATGGCTACACCTTC.

The rearrangement joins TRBV18 to TRBJ2-1, with 9 positions matching TRBD1. The CDR3 is 14 residues long. Per the germline V gene, CDR1 is KGHSH and CDR2 is LQKENI. V was clipped by 8 bases and J by 9 bases; unmatched bases: 11. In DNA, the CDR3 is TGTGCCAGCAAAACCCGGGACAGGGCTCTTGAGCAGTTCTTC. Its protein product is CASKTRDRALEQFF. Combining the CDR3 with reference TRBV18 and TRBJ2-1 gives the whole variable domain NAGVMQNPRHLVRRRGQEARLRCSPMKGHSHVYWYRQLPEEGLKFMVYLQKENIIDESGMPKERFSAEFPKEGPSILRIQQVVRGDSAAYFCASKTRDRALEQFFGPGTRLTVL.

This chain links TRBV6-5 with TRBJ1-2; the D is unclear. Germline CDR1 reads MNHEY; CDR2 reads SVGAGI. Trimming took 6 bases from V and 8 from J, leaving 7 bases between them. This CDR3 has 10 residues. This chain's CDR3 is CASSIEGYTF. The CDR3, as DNA: TGTGCCAGCAGCATAGAGGGCTACACCTTC.

The chain is built from TRBV28 and TRBJ2-2; D call uncertain. CDR3 length: 15 residues. CDR1 and CDR2 from the germline V gene are MDHEN and SYDVKM. V lost 5 bases to trimming and J lost 4 bases, with 14 bases between them. The CDR3 loop is CASSEFGVSTGELFF. CDR3 in DNA: TGTGCCAGCAGTGAATTCGGTGTCTCCACCGGGGAGCTGTTTTTT.

The gene calls are TRBV27 and TRBJ1-2; possible D gene TRBD1, 5 bases. V lost 2 bases and J 4 bases, leaving 8 bases between the germline ends. Germline CDR1 and CDR2: MNHEY and SMNVEV (reference sequence). The CDR3 is made up of 13 amino acids. The CDR3 region is CASSLGGVYGYTF. CDR3 bases: TGTGCCAGCAGTTTAGGAGGGGTCTATGGCTACACCTTC.

The chain recombines TRBV5-4 with TRBJ2-3; tentative D call: TRBD2 (6 bases). The CDR3 totals 17 residues. Germline V gene sequence: CDR1 SGHNT, CDR2 YYREEE (reference sequence). V lost 0 bases, J lost 2 bases, and 16 bases lay in between. CDR3 amino acids: CASSLGGGANPTDTQYF. The DNA of the CDR3 is TGTGCCAGCAGCTTGGGTGGCGGGGCTAACCCCACAGATACGCAGTATTTT.

This clone has just one count. V and J are TRBV5-1 and TRBJ1-2; 10 bases map to TRBD1. The CDR3 sequence is 15 residues long. The germline gives CDR1 SGHRS, CDR2 YFSETQ. V was pared by 2 bases and J by 0 bases, with 1 base of the junction left unmatched. CDR3: CASSFGQGANYGYTF. The DNA for the CDR3 is TGCGCCAGCAGCTTTGGACAGGGGGCTAACTATGGCTACACCTTC.

This chain joins TRBV3-1 (or the pseudogene TRBV3-2) and TRBJ1-1; 8 bases fit TRBD1. Trimming cost V 4 bases and J 1 base; bases outside gene matches: 11. CDR1 LGHDT and CDR2 YNNKEL come from the germline V gene (reference sequence). The CDR3 runs 17 residues. This chain's CDR3 is CASSPHPGGAGNTEAFF. CDR3 bases: TGTGCCAGCAGCCCCCACCCAGGGGGCGCGGGGAACACTGAAGCTTTCTTT.

The chain is built from TRBV4-1 and TRBJ1-4, with D unresolved. The germline gives CDR1 MGHRA, CDR2 YSYEKL. With 1 base removed from V and 8 bases from J, the gap between germline ends came to 14 bases. The CDR3 sequence is 15 residues long. The CDR3 nucleotides read TGCGCCAGCAGCCAAGTAGCTGGACTTCTAGAAAAACTGTTTTTT. Encoded protein: CASSQVAGLLEKLFF.

This clone was seen once. The chain employs TRBV19 and TRBJ1-5; maybe TRBD1 (5 bases). This CDR3 has 13 amino acids. With 10 bases removed from V and 5 bases from J, the gap between germline ends came to 15 bases. Germline V gives CDR1 LNHDA, CDR2 SQIVND (reference sequence). The CDR3 protein is CATGRRRDQPQHF. CDR3 sequence (DNA): TGTGCCACGGGGAGGCGCAGGGATCAGCCCCAGCATTTT. Full variable domain (remainder filled in from reference TRBV19 and TRBJ1-5): DGGITQSPKYLFRKEGQNVTLSCEQNLNHDAMYWYRQDPGQGLRLIYYSQIVNDFQKGDIAEGYSVSREKKESFPLTVTSAQKNPTAFYLCATGRRRDQPQHFGDGTRLSIL.